Listed below are T cell receptor beta chains from one sample, sequenced in a study of shared clonotypes between healthy human individuals. Profiling relied on immunoSEQ multiplex PCR, and the TCRdb table lists in-frame clones only, not all of them. The data show around 2.1 million clones, more than 90% seen once. The sequencing sample was made of naive CD4+ T cells sorted from blood. These receptors were collected from a young man in good health. Both conserved end residues are part of each CDR3. The D gene is left open where the match is weak. Where a row states a size, it is once, few, many or the class of an expanded clone; other rows omit it.

v_call	j_call	clone_size	d_call	cdr3_aa	cdr3_nt
TRBV2	TRBJ1-6	few	TRBD1	CATTGTGDYNSPLHF	TGTGCAACGACCGGGACAGGGGACTATAATTCACCCCTCCACTTT
TRBV7-9	TRBJ1-5	.	.	CASSLAGGVSNQPQHF	TGTGCCAGCAGCTTAGCGGGGGGAGTTAGCAATCAGCCCCAGCATTTT
TRBV6-1	TRBJ2-7	.	.	CASSGNYEQYF	TGTGCCAGCAGCGGCAACTACGAGCAGTACTTC
TRBV5-6	TRBJ2-5	.	.	CASSLAGLAETQYF	TGTGCCAGCAGCTTGGCGGGGCTAGCCGAGACCCAGTACTTC
TRBV2	TRBJ2-7	.	.	CASSTKQGYEQYF	TGTGCCAGCTCGACGAAACAGGGCTACGAGCAGTACTTC
TRBV11-2	TRBJ1-1	.	.	CASSLDPGARTEAFF	TGTGCCAGCTCATTAGATCCGGGCGCACGCACTGAAGCTTTCTTT
TRBV5-4	TRBJ2-1	.	TRBD1	CASSSGQGAVYNEQFF	TGTGCCAGCAGCAGCGGACAGGGGGCGGTCTACAATGAGCAGTTCTTC
TRBV9	TRBJ2-4	.	.	CASRKAGLLAKNIQYF	TGTGCCAGCAGGAAGGCGGGATTATTAGCCAAAAACATTCAGTACTTC
TRBV29-1	TRBJ1-3	.	.	CSVEKGNTIYF	TGCAGCGTTGAAAAGGGAAACACCATATATTTT
TRBV7-2	TRBJ2-7	.	.	CASSLTAGEQYF	TGTGCCAGCAGCTTAACGGCCGGCGAGCAGTACTTC
TRBV5-1	TRBJ2-1	.	TRBD2	CASMSAGERNEQFF	TGCGCCAGCATGTCGGCGGGAGAACGCAATGAGCAGTTCTTC
TRBV4-2	TRBJ2-1	once	.	CASSQEDYNEQFF	TGTGCCAGCAGCCAAGAAGACTACAATGAGCAGTTCTTC
TRBV6-5	TRBJ1-2	.	TRBD1	CASSYPGTGGLYGYTF	TGTGCCAGCAGTTACCCCGGGACAGGAGGCCTCTATGGCTACACCTTC
TRBV7-2	TRBJ2-5	.	.	CASSRLWETQYF	TGTGCCAGCAGCCGTCTCTGGGAGACCCAGTACTTC
TRBV6-6	TRBJ1-3	.	TRBD1	CASSKGQSGGNTIYF	TGTGCCAGCAGTAAGGGACAGTCAGGTGGAAACACCATATATTTT
TRBV28	TRBJ1-4	once	.	CASVQGSWGEKLFF	TGTGCCAGCGTCCAGGGTTCGTGGGGTGAAAAACTGTTTTTT
TRBV7-2	TRBJ2-1	.	.	CASSPGPLSEQFF	TGTGCCAGCAGCCCGGGTCCCCTCAGTGAGCAGTTCTTC
TRBV2	TRBJ1-1	.	.	CASNQQGEAFF	TGTGCCAGCAACCAACAGGGTGAAGCTTTCTTT
TRBV7-2	TRBJ2-5	.	.	CASSPTGQGETQYF	TGTGCCAGCTCTCCGACTGGGCAGGGAGAGACCCAGTACTTC
TRBV30	TRBJ2-7	.	.	CAWLRVGTYEQYF	TGTGCCTGGCTGAGGGTGGGAACCTACGAGCAGTACTTC
TRBV4-3	TRBJ2-7	.	.	CASSQEIQGSSYEQYF	TGCGCCAGCAGCCAGGAGATACAGGGAAGCTCCTACGAGCAGTACTTC
TRBV19	TRBJ2-1	.	TRBD1	CASSTRGTENNEQFF	TGTGCCAGTAGTACCAGGGGGACAGAGAACAATGAGCAGTTCTTC
TRBV10-3	TRBJ1-3	.	.	CAIKGGNTIYF	TGTGCCATCAAGGGAGGAAACACCATATATTTT
TRBV7-9	TRBJ1-4	once	.	CASSQERAEKLFF	TGTGCCAGCAGCCAGGAAAGAGCTGAAAAACTGTTTTTT
TRBV19	TRBJ1-4	.	.	CASRTDATNEKLFF	TGTGCCAGTAGAACAGATGCAACTAATGAAAAACTGTTTTTT
TRBV7-9	TRBJ1-4	.	TRBD1	CASSATGTGNEKLFF	TGTGCCAGCAGCGCAACCGGGACAGGGAATGAAAAACTGTTTTTT
TRBV27	TRBJ1-5	.	TRBD1	CASRRTGTGDFGNQPQHF	TGTGCCAGCAGACGAACCGGGACAGGGGATTTTGGCAATCAGCCCCAGCATTTT
TRBV2	TRBJ2-3	.	TRBD1	CAIGQGTDTQYF	TGTGCCATCGGACAGGGAACAGATACGCAGTATTTT
TRBV27	TRBJ1-5	.	.	CASSLSDSNQPQHF	TGTGCCAGCAGTTTATCGGACAGCAATCAGCCCCAGCATTTT
TRBV7-9	TRBJ1-4	.	.	CASSVAGEAHEKLFF	TGTGCCAGCAGCGTAGCGGGAGAGGCCCATGAAAAACTGTTTTTT
TRBV6-8	TRBJ2-2	.	.	CASRLQTGGVNTGELFF	TGTGCCAGCAGATTACAAACAGGGGGGGTAAACACCGGGGAGCTGTTTTTT
TRBV30	TRBJ2-7	.	TRBD2	CAGGLAGGEQYF	TGTGCCGGTGGACTAGCGGGAGGCGAGCAGTACTTC
TRBV7-2	TRBJ1-2	.	.	CASSSRSHGYTF	TGTGCCAGCAGCTCCCGGTCGCATGGCTACACCTTC
TRBV11-1	TRBJ2-1	.	.	CASGLQSTQQFF	TGTGCCAGCGGGTTACAAAGCACCCAGCAGTTCTTC
TRBV7-2	TRBJ2-7	.	TRBD2	CASSPVAGFSYEQYF	TGTGCCAGCAGCCCGGTAGCGGGATTCTCCTACGAGCAGTACTTC
TRBV7-9	TRBJ2-2	.	TRBD2	CASRTSGDTGELFF	TGTGCCAGCAGAACTAGCGGGGACACCGGGGAGCTGTTTTTT
TRBV9	TRBJ2-1	.	TRBD2	CASSPRLGTSGSDEQFF	TGTGCCAGCAGCCCTCGTCTCGGGACTAGCGGTTCGGATGAGCAGTTCTTC
TRBV15	TRBJ2-7	.	TRBD1	CATSSGDRRLGEQYF	TGTGCCACCAGCAGTGGGGACAGGAGGTTAGGCGAGCAGTACTTC
TRBV19	TRBJ1-2	few	.	CASSHQGVGYGYTF	TGTGCCAGTAGCCATCAGGGAGTCGGCTATGGCTACACCTTC
TRBV6-6	TRBJ2-5	.	.	CASSNRDTQETQYF	TGTGCCAGCAGTAACCGGGACACCCAAGAGACCCAGTACTTC
TRBV27	TRBJ2-7	.	TRBD2	CASSLVHLAVRYYEQYF	TGTGCCAGCAGTTTAGTTCACCTAGCGGTAAGATACTACGAGCAGTACTTC
TRBV28	TRBJ2-7	once	.	CASTVRGGPYEQYF	TGTGCCAGCACCGTTCGTGGGGGTCCCTACGAGCAGTACTTC
TRBV6-8	TRBJ2-5	.	.	CASVRQGGETQYF	TGTGCCAGCGTCAGGCAGGGCGGGGAGACCCAGTACTTC
TRBV5-5	TRBJ1-5	.	TRBD1	CASSLGDRGYSNQPQHF	TGTGCCAGCAGCTTGGGGGACAGGGGATATAGCAATCAGCCCCAGCATTTT
TRBV27	TRBJ2-3	.	.	CASRLGSTDTQYF	TGTGCCAGCAGACTCGGGAGCACAGATACGCAGTATTTT
TRBV7-2	TRBJ1-6	.	.	CASSLVVVMNSPLHF	TGTGCCAGCAGCTTAGTTGTGGTTATGAATTCACCCCTCCACTTT
TRBV4-1	TRBJ1-5	.	.	CASSQGVGGGSNQPQHF	TGCGCCAGCAGCCAAGGGGTTGGGGGTGGGAGCAATCAGCCCCAGCATTTT
TRBV2	TRBJ1-2	.	.	CASSFLDSNYGYTF	TGTGCCAGCAGCTTCCTGGACAGCAACTATGGCTACACCTTC
TRBV30	TRBJ2-2	.	TRBD1	CAWSVSRTGYTGELFF	TGTGCCTGGAGTGTATCCAGGACAGGGTACACCGGGGAGCTGTTTTTT
TRBV7-2	TRBJ2-1	.	TRBD2	CASSFSGSPNEQFF	TGTGCCAGCAGCTTTAGCGGGAGCCCCAATGAGCAGTTCTTC
TRBV5-1	TRBJ1-2	.	TRBD1	CASSLGRDSANYGYTF	TGCGCCAGCAGCTTGGGCCGGGACAGCGCTAACTATGGCTACACCTTC
TRBV30	TRBJ2-5	.	.	CATSSGTPETQYF	TGTGCCACTTCATCCGGGACCCCAGAGACCCAGTACTTC
TRBV7-3	TRBJ2-2	.	.	CASSLNPRQGELFF	TGTGCCAGCAGCTTAAACCCGCGGCAGGGGGAGCTGTTTTTT